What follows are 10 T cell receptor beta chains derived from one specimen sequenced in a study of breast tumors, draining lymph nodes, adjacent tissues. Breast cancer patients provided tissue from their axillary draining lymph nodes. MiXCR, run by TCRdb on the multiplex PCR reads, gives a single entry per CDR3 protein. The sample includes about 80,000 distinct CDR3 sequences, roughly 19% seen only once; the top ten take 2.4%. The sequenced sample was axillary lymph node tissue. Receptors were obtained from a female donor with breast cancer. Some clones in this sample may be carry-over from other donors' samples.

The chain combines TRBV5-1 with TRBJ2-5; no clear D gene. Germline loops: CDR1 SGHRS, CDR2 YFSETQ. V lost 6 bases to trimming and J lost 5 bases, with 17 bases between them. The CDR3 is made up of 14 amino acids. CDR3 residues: CASTYSSGGETQYF. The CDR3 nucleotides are TGCGCCAGCACATACTCTAGTGGTGGGGAGACCCAGTACTTC.

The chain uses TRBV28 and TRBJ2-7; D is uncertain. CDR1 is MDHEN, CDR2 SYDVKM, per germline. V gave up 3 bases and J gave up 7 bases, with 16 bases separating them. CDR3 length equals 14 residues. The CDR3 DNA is TGTGCCAGCAGTTTCCTACGACGCGGAGAGGAGCAGTACTTC. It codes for CASSFLRRGEEQYF.

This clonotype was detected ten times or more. The CDR3 sequence is CASTLGSGAGDTQYF. Written as DNA, the CDR3 is TGTGCCAGCACCCTGGGGTCAGGGGCGGGAGATACGCAGTATTTT. V and J are TRBV2 and TRBJ2-3; D may be TRBD1 (6 bases). V lost 7 bases, J lost 5 bases, and 19 bases lay in between. The CDR3 loop spans 15 amino acids. CDR1 is SNHLY and CDR2 is FYNNEI in the germline V gene.

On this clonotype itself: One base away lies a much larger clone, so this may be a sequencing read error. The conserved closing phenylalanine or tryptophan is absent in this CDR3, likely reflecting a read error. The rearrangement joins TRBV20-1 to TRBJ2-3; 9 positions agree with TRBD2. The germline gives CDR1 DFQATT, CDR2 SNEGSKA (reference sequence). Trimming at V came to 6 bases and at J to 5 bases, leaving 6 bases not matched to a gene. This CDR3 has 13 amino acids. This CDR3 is CSAPGLALDTQYL. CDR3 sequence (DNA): TGCAGTGCACCGGGACTAGCCCTAGATACGCAGTATCTT.

The CDR3 loop reads CASSLSMNNEQYF. The CDR3 bases are TGTGCCAGCAGCTTATCTATGAACAATGAGCAGTACTTC. The rearrangement uses TRBV7-6 and TRBJ2-1; D ambiguous. The end of the DNA is better explained by TRBJ2-7, so the J call may be wrong. The length of the CDR3 is 13 residues. Germline CDR1 and CDR2: SGHVS and FNYEAQ.

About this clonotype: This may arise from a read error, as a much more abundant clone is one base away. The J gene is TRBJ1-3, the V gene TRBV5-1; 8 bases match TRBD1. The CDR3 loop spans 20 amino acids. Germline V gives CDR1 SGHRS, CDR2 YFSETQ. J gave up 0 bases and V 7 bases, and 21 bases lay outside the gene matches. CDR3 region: CASGRDGQGSNRLSGNTIYF. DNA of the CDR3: TGCGCCAGCGGCCGGGACGGACAGGGCTCAAACCGACTCTCTGGAAACACCATATATTTT. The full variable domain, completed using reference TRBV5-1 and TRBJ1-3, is KAGVTQTPRYLIKTRGQQVTLSCSPISGHRSVSWYQQTPGQGLQFLFEYFSETQRNKGNFPGRFSGRQFSNSRSEMNVSTLELGDSALYLCASGRDGQGSNRLSGNTIYFGEGSWLTVV.

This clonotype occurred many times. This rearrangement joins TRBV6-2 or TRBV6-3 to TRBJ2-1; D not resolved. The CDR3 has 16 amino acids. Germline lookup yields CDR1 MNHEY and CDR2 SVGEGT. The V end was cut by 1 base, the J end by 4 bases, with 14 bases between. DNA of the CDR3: TGTGCCAGCAGTTACTTGAGGCCGGGTTTATACAATGAGCAGTTCTTC. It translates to CASSYLRPGLYNEQFF.

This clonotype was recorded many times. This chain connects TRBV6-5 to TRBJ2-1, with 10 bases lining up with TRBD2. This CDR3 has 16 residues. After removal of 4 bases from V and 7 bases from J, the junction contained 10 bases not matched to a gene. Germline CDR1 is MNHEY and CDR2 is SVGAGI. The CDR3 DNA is TGTGCCAGCAGTTCACCCCTAGCGGGAGCGGCAAATGAGCAGTTCTTC. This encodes CASSSPLAGAANEQFF.

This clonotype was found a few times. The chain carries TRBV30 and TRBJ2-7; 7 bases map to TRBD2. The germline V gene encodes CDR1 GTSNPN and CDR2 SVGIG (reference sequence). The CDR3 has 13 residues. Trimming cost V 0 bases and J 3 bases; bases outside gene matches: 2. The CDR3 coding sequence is TGTGCCTGGAGTGTACGGGGGGTCTACGAGCAGTACTTC. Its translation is CAWSVRGVYEQYF.

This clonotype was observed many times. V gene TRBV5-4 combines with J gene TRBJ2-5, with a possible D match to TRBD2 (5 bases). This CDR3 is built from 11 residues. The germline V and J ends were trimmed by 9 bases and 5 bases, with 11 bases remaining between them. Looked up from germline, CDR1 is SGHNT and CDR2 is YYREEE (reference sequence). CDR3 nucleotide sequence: TGTGCCACAGCGGATGGGGAGACCCAGTACTTC. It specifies CATADGETQYF. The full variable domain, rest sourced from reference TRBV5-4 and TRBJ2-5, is ETGVTQSPTHLIKTRGQQVTLRCSSQSGHNTVSWYQQALGQGPQFIFQYYREEENGRGNFPPRFSGLQFPNYSSELNVNALELDDSALYLCATADGETQYFGPGTRLLVL.